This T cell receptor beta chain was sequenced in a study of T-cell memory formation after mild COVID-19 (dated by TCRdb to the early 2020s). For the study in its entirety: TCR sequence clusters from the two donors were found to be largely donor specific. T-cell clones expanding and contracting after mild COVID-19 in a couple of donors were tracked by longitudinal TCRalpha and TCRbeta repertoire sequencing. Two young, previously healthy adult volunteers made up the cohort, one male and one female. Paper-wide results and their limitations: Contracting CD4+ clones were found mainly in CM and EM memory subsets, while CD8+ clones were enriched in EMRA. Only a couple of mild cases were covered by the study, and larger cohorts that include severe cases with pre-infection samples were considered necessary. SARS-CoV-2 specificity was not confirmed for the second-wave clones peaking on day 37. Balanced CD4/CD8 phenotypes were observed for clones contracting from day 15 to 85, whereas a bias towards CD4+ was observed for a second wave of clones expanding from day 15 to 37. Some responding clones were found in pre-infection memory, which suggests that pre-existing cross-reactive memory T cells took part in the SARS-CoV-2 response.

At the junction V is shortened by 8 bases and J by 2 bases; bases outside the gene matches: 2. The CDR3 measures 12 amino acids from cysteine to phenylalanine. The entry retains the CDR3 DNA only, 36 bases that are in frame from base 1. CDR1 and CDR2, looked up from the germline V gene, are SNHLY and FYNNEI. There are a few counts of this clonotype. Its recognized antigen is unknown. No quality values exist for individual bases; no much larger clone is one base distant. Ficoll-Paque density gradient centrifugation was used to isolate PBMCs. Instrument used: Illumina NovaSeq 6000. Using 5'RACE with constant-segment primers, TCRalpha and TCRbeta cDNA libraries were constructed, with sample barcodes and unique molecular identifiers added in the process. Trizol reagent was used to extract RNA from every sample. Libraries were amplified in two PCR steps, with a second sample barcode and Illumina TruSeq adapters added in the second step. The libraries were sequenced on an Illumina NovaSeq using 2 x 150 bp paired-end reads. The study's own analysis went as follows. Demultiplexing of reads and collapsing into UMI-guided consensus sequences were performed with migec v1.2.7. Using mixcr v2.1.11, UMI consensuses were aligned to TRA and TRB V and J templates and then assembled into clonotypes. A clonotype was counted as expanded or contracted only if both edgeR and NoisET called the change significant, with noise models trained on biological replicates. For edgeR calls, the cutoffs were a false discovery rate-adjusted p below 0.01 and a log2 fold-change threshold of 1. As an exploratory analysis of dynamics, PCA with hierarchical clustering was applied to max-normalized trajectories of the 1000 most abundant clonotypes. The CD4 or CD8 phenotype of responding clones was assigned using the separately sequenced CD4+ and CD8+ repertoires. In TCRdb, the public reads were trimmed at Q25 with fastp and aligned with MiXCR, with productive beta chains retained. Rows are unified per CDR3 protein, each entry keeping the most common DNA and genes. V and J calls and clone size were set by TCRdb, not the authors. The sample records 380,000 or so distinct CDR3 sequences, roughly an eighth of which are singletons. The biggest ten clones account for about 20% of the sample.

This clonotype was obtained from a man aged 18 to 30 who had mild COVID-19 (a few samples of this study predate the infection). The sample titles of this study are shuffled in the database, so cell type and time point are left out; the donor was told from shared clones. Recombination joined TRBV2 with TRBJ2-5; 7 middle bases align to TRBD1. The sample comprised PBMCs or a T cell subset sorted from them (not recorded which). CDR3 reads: CASPDRQETQYF. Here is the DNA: TGTGCCAGCCCGGACAGGCAAGAGACCCAGTACTTC. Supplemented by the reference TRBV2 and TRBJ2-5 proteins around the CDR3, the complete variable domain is EPEVTQTPSHQVTQMGQEVILRCVPISNHLYFYWYRQILGQKVEFLVSFYNNEISEKSEIFDDQFSVERPDGSNFTLKIRSTKLEDSAMYFCASPDRQETQYFGPGTRLLVL.